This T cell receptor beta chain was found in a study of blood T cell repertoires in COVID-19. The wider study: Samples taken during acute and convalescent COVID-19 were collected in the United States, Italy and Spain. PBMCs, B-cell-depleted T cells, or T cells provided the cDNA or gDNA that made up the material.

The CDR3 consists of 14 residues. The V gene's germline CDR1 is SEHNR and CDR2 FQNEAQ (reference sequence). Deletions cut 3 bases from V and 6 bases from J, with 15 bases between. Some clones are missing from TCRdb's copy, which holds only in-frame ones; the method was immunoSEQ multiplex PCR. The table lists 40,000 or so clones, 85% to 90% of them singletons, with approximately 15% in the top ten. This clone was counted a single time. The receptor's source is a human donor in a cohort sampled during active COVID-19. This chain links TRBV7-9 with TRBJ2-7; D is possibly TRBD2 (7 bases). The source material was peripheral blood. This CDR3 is CASSFTGGGSEQYF. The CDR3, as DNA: TGTGCCAGCAGCTTTACTGGCGGGGGCTCCGAGCAGTACTTC.